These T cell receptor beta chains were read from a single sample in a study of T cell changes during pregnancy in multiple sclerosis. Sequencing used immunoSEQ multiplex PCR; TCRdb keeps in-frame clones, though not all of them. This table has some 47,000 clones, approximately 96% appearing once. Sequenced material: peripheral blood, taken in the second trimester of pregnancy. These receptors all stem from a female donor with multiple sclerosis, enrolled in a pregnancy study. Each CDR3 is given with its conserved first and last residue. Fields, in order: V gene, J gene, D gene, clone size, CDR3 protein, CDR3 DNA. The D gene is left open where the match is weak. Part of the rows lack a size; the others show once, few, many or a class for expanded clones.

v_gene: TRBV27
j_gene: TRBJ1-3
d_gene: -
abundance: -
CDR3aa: CASSSTAGNTIYF
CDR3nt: TGTGCCAGCAGTTCCACAGCTGGAAACACCATATATTTT

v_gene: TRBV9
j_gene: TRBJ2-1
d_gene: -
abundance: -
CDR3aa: CASSVSAGSSYNEQFF
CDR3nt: TGTGCCAGCAGCGTAAGTGCGGGGAGCTCCTACAATGAGCAGTTCTTC

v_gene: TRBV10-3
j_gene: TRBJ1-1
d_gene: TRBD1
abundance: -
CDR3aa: CAISESQGGTEAFF
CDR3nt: TGTGCCATCAGTGAGTCGCAGGGGGGTACTGAAGCTTTCTTT

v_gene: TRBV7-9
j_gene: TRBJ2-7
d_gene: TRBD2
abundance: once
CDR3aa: CASSRPGTRASYEQYF
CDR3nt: TGTGCCAGCAGCCGACCCGGGACTAGGGCCTCCTACGAGCAGTACTTC

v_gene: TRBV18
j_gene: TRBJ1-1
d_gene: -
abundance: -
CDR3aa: CASSPLGTEAFF
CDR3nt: TGTGCCAGCTCACCACTCGGTACTGAAGCTTTCTTT

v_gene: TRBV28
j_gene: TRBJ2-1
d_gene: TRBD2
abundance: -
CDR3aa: CASSLRTSGISYNEQFF
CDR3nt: TGTGCCAGCAGTTTGAGGACTAGCGGGATAAGTTACAATGAGCAGTTCTTC

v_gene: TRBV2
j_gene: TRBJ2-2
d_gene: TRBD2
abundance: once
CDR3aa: CASSGGLDTFTGELFF
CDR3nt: TGTGCCAGCAGTGGGGGACTAGACACGTTCACCGGGGAGCTGTTTTTT

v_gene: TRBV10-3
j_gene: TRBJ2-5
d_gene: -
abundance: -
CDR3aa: CAISESYNSGYQETQYF
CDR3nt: TGTGCCATCAGTGAGTCCTATAACAGCGGATACCAAGAGACCCAGTACTTC

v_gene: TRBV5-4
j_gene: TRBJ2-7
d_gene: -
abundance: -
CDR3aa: CASSLQAVSDEQYF
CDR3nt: TGTGCCAGCAGCCTCCAGGCCGTTTCGGACGAGCAGTACTTC

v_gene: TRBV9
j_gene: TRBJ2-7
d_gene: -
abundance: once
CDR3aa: CASSSGGYEQYF
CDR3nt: TGTGCCAGCAGCTCCGGGGGCTACGAGCAGTACTTC

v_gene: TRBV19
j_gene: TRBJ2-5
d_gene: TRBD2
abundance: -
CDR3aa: CASSPLATGGRETQYF
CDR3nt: TGTGCCAGTAGTCCCTTAGCTACGGGGGGGCGGGAGACCCAGTACTTC

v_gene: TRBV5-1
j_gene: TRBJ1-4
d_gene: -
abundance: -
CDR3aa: CASSLMGASPNEKLFF
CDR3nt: TGCGCCAGCAGCTTGATGGGGGCATCACCTAATGAAAAACTGTTTTTT

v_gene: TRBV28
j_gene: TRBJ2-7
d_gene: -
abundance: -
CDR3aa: CASSTVRELYEQYF
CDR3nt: TGTGCCAGCAGTACAGTGAGGGAGCTCTACGAGCAGTACTTC

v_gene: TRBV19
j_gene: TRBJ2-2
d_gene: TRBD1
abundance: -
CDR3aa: CASTRYGTGVFVETGELFF
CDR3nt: TGTGCCAGTACCAGATACGGGACAGGGGTTTTTGTAGAGACCGGGGAGCTGTTTTTT